The subject of this entry is one TCR beta chain. Antigen specificity is unknown. These data are taken from a study of response to subunit inactivated influenza vaccine. General observations from the study: The authors proposed limited new T cell recruitment per seasonal influenza vaccination.

The CDR3 totals 16 residues. Germline assignment: CDR1 LGHNA and CDR2 YNFKEQ. Trimming at V came to 8 bases and at J to 4 bases, leaving 13 bases not matched to a gene. In TCRdb, the RT-PCR reads were re-called with MiXCR into one record per CDR3 protein. The table lists a few hundred thousand distinct CDR3 sequences, approximately 23% of them singletons. The chain links TRBV4-2 to TRBJ2-4; 8 positions match TRBD2. This receptor was taken from a man between 50 and 69 years old who received an inactivated influenza vaccine. The sample here was PBMCs from blood, taken less than 22 months after vaccination. CDR3 loop: CASAEASGTRKNIQYF. CDR3 coding DNA: TGTGCCAGCGCGGAAGCCTCCGGGACTAGGAAAAACATTCAGTACTTC.